Listed below are T cell receptor beta chains from one sample, sequenced in a study of spatial heterogeneity in lung cancer. TCRdb re-derived calls from the 5' RACE reads in MiXCR, one entry per CDR3 protein. This sample has about 52,000 distinct CDR3 sequences; less than 8.5% occur once, and the top ten carry roughly 3%. Sequencing was performed on PBMCs, taken at surgery. These receptors all come from a female donor with early-stage non-small cell lung cancer. Both conserved end residues are part of each CDR3. D genes are given only for firm matches. Size values are once, few and many counts, or a class for expanded clones, and some rows have none.

d_call,clone_size,j_call,v_call,cdr3_nt,cdr3_aa
-,-,TRBJ1-5,TRBV7-2,TGTGCCAGCAGCTTAGCGGGTACAGGGAGCAATCAGCCCCAGCATTTT,CASSLAGTGSNQPQHF
-,many,TRBJ2-5,TRBV3-1,TGTGCCAGCAGCCAAGAGGGAAAGACCCAGTACTTC,CASSQEGKTQYF
TRBD2,many,TRBJ2-3,TRBV20-1,TGCAGTGCCTCCCCCATCCGGGGGGAAAGAGATACGCAGTATTTT,CSASPIRGERDTQYF
-,few,TRBJ2-1,TRBV6-6,TGTGCCAGCAGTTACTCCCCCAACAATGAGCAGTTCTTC,CASSYSPNNEQFF
TRBD2,many,TRBJ2-2,TRBV23-1,TGCGCCAGCAGTCACCAGCGGGACGGTACATCGAACTCGCCGAACACCGGGGAGCTGTTTTTT,CASSHQRDGTSNSPNTGELFF
-,many,TRBJ2-7,TRBV11-2,TGTGCCAGCAGCCGCATCGAGTCAAGCTCCTACGAGCAGTACTTC,CASSRIESSSYEQYF
TRBD2,many,TRBJ2-3,TRBV7-2,TGTGCCAGCAGCCAACCTAGCGGGACAGATACGCAGTATTTT,CASSQPSGTDTQYF
-,many,TRBJ2-1,TRBV5-1,TGCGCCAGCAGCTGGGGACTTACTTATTACAATGAGCAGTTCTTC,CASSWGLTYYNEQFF
TRBD2,many,TRBJ2-2,TRBV2,TGTGCCAGCAGGGAAAGAGCGGGGGGCTCCACCGGGGAGCTGTTTTTT,CASRERAGGSTGELFF
-,many,TRBJ2-7,TRBV28,TGTGCCAGCAGTTTGGGACAACTCTACGAGCAGTACTTC,CASSLGQLYEQYF
-,-,TRBJ2-7,TRBV12-3/TRBV12-4,TGTGCCAGCAGGAACAGGGCCACCTACGAGCAGTACTTC,CASRNRATYEQYF
-,-,TRBJ1-2,TRBV7-2,TGTGCCAGCAGCCCCGGGACCTATGGCTACACCTTC,CASSPGTYGYTF
-,many,TRBJ2-3,TRBV20-1,TGCAGTGCTACGCCGGGGGATACGCAGTATTTT,CSATPGDTQYF
TRBD1,many,TRBJ1-1,TRBV28,TGTGCCAGCAGAGACAGGGGGCTGACTGAAGCTTTCTTT,CASRDRGLTEAFF
-,many,TRBJ2-5,TRBV11-2,TGTGCCAGCAGCTTTCGGGGGTACCAAGAGACCCAGTACTTC,CASSFRGYQETQYF
-,many,TRBJ1-1,TRBV7-2,TGTGCCAGCAGCTTAGTGCGGGCCCCCACGGACACTGAAGCTTTCTTT,CASSLVRAPTDTEAFF
-,-,TRBJ2-1,TRBV7-3,TGTGCCAGCAGCTCACAGGACTACAATGAGCAGTTCTTC,CASSSQDYNEQFF
-,many,TRBJ1-6,TRBV12-3/TRBV12-4,TGTGCCAGCAGTTTAGCAGGGGTTAATTCACCCCTCCACTTT,CASSLAGVNSPLHF
-,-,TRBJ1-2,TRBV7-9,TGTGCCAGCAGCTTAGTAGGGGCCCCCGTTTATGGCTACACCTTC,CASSLVGAPVYGYTF
-,-,TRBJ2-3,TRBV21-1,TGTGCCAGCAGGACGGACGGTACGCAGTATTTT,CASRTDGTQYF
TRBD1,many,TRBJ2-4,TRBV7-2,TGTGCCAGCAGTAACAGGGGGGACATTCAGTACTTC,CASSNRGDIQYF
-,-,TRBJ2-7,TRBV20-1,TGCAGTGCTAGCATTTCGGGTAGGATCTACGAGCAGTACTTC,CSASISGRIYEQYF
-,-,TRBJ1-3,TRBV6-2/TRBV6-3,TGTGCCAGCAGGAGCGATGTTGGGATATATTTT,CASRSDVGIYF
-,many,TRBJ1-1,TRBV7-8,TGTGCCAGCAGCCCCATCGGGTCTGAAGCTTTCTTT,CASSPIGSEAFF
-,many,TRBJ1-6,TRBV7-2,TGTGCCAGCAGATATACCGGACAGAACTATAATTCACCCCTCCACTTT,CASRYTGQNYNSPLHF
-,many,TRBJ2-3,TRBV20-1,TGCAGTGCTAGCCTGGGGACAGATACGCAGTATTTT,CSASLGTDTQYF
TRBD2,-,TRBJ2-1,TRBV29-1,TGCAGCGCCCGGACTAGCGGGGGCCCAGGCTCCTACAATGAGCAGTTCTTC,CSARTSGGPGSYNEQFF
TRBD2,many,TRBJ2-7,TRBV4-1,TGCGCCAGCAGCCAACGACTAGCTGAAGAGCAGTACTTC,CASSQRLAEEQYF
-,few,TRBJ1-1,TRBV29-1,TGCAGCGTCGTAGCGGACACTGAAGCTTTCTTT,CSVVADTEAFF
TRBD1,many,TRBJ1-5,TRBV7-2,TGTGCCAGCAGCCCCGGACAGGGGGTAAGCAATCAGCCCCAGCATTTT,CASSPGQGVSNQPQHF
TRBD1,many,TRBJ2-7,TRBV18,TGTGCCAGCTCACCAAGGGCAGGGGGCAAGTCCTACGAGCAGTACTTC,CASSPRAGGKSYEQYF
TRBD1,many,TRBJ2-3,TRBV11-3,TGTGCCAGCAGCTTGGGACAGATGGGCACAGATACGCAGTATTTT,CASSLGQMGTDTQYF
-,many,TRBJ2-1,TRBV6-4,TGTGCCAGCAGTGTCTCGCCTAGCTCCTACAATGAGCAGTTCTTC,CASSVSPSSYNEQFF
-,many,TRBJ2-5,TRBV5-1,TGCGCCAGCAGCCCACTAACCGCAGAAGAGACCCAGTACTTC,CASSPLTAEETQYF
TRBD1,-,TRBJ1-2,TRBV20-1,TGCAGTGCGCCCAGGACAGGGGGCGATGGCTACACCTTC,CSAPRTGGDGYTF
-,many,TRBJ2-1,TRBV5-4,TGTGCCAGCAGCAGCCCAAAACAGGGTTGGGCCTACAATGAGCAGTTCTTC,CASSSPKQGWAYNEQFF
TRBD1,few,TRBJ1-1,TRBV6-5,TGTGCCAGCAGCCGACAGGGGGCGCGTACTGAAGCTTTCTTT,CASSRQGARTEAFF
-,many,TRBJ2-2,TRBV5-1,TGCGCCAGCAGCTTGGCCCCGGGGCAGTACACCGGGGAGCTGTTTTTT,CASSLAPGQYTGELFF
-,many,TRBJ2-3,TRBV20-1,TGCAGTGAAGGGAGCACAGATACGCAGTATTTT,CSEGSTDTQYF
-,-,TRBJ2-3,TRBV12-3/TRBV12-4,TGTGCCAGCACCCTCACCTTCACAGATACGCAGTATTTT,CASTLTFTDTQYF
-,many,TRBJ2-3,TRBV5-1,TGCGCCAGCAGCTTGGGTCGAGGGGGTAGAAATACGCAGTATTTT,CASSLGRGGRNTQYF
-,many,TRBJ2-7,TRBV25-1,TGTGCCAGCAGTCAATGGAGGGAGCAGTACTTC,CASSQWREQYF
-,few,TRBJ2-3,TRBV20-1,TGCAGTGCAAAGATGGCGGGAGATACGCAGTATTTT,CSAKMAGDTQYF
TRBD1,-,TRBJ2-7,TRBV3-1,TGTGCCAGCAGCCCTTCGACAGGGAGCTACGAGCAGTACTTC,CASSPSTGSYEQYF
-,many,TRBJ2-3,TRBV18,TGTGCCAGCTCACCCGGGCTAGTCCCAGATACGCAGTATTTT,CASSPGLVPDTQYF
-,many,TRBJ2-4,TRBV2,TGTGCCAGCAGCCAGGGTTCTGCGTCCAAAAACATTCAGTACTTC,CASSQGSASKNIQYF
TRBD2,many,TRBJ2-3,TRBV5-1,TGCGCCAGCACCCAAGGGGCCGGGACTAGCAGAGATACGCAGTATTTT,CASTQGAGTSRDTQYF
-,many,TRBJ2-7,TRBV7-9,TGTGCCAGCAGCCCGCCCGGGGGGCGCTCCTACGAGCAGTACTTC,CASSPPGGRSYEQYF